This T cell receptor beta chain was obtained from a study of beta chain features in type 1 diabetes. Every isolated RNA sample was fully reverse transcribed, so sequencing captured expressed TCRB transcripts. Some 3.6 million reads on average were seen across naive, central memory and regulatory T cell samples. Assay: immunoSEQ multiplex PCR; the TCRdb copy retains only in-frame clones and omits some. The sample includes 240,000 or so clones, roughly two thirds of them seen just once. This CDR3 is 13 amino acids long. Trimming shortened V by 4 bases and J by 1 base, and 8 bases separated the two germline ends. Germline CDR1 reads SQVTM; CDR2 reads ANQGSEA. This clone occurred a few times. What it binds is not known. Within the sample, other DNA sequences also encode this same CDR3. General observations from the study: When VDJ junctions were examined, type 1 diabetes patients showed fewer insertions and more deletions.

The authors sorted CD4+ naive, central memory, regulatory and stem cell-like memory cells via CD45RO/CCR7/CD25/CD127/CD95/CD27. This sequence originates from a man under 40 in good health. J is TRBJ2-4 and V is TRBV29-1; tentatively, D is TRBD1 (5 bases). The material sequenced was naive CD4+ T cells from blood. The CDR3: CSVGGLAKNIQYF. As DNA, the CDR3 is TGCAGCGTTGGGGGCTTGGCCAAAAACATTCAGTACTTC.